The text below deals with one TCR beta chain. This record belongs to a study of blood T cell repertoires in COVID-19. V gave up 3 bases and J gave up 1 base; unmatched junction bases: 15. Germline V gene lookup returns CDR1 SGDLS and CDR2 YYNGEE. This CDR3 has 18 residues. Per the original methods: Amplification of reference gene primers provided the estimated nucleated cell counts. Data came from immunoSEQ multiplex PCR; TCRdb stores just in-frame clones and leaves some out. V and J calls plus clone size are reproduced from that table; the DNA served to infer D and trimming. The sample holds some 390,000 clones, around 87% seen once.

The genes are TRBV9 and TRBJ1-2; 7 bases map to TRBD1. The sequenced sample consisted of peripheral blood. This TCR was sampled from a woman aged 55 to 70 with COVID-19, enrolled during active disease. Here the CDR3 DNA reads TGTGCCAGCAGCGGAGGGCTGGGGAACAGGGGCCTTAACTATGGCTACACCTTC. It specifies CASSGGLGNRGLNYGYTF.